This TCR beta chain was found in a study of PD-L1 blockade in urothelial cancer. At the level of the study: Of 30 or so patients, fewer than 27 were males with bladder-origin urothelial cancer. A median blood sample held approximately 150,000 T cells and tens of thousands of unique TCRs. Blood was evaluated 3 weeks (second dose) and 6 weeks after therapy began. From 0 to 3 prior chemotherapy regimens had been given to the patients.

Trimming removed 3 bases at V and 2 bases at J, with 7 bases between. This CDR3 spans 13 amino acids. Germline CDR1 reads SEHNR; CDR2 reads FQNEAQ (reference sequence). Some clones are missing from TCRdb's copy, which holds only in-frame ones; the method was immunoSEQ multiplex PCR. The data hold 25,000 to 35,000 clones, with approximately 87% observed a single time. The V gene is TRBV7-9, the J gene TRBJ1-1; D is ambiguous. The TCR comes from a man in his fifties or sixties with urothelial cancer. This specimen consisted of PBMCs, obtained around atezolizumab (anti-PD-L1) treatment. The CDR3 coding sequence is TGTGCCAGCAGCTTCAACTTCAACACTGAAGCTTTCTTT. Encoded protein: CASSFNFNTEAFF.